Sequencing of this TCR beta chain was carried out in a study of blood T cell repertoires in COVID-19 (dated by TCRdb to 2020 to 2022). Broadly, across the study: Samples from collaborators originated in the United States, Italy and Spain and spanned both the acute and convalescent phases of COVID-19. The material from the prospective study consisted of cDNA or gDNA derived from T cells, B-cell-depleted T cells, or PBMCs. The dataset comprised deeply sampled blood TCRbeta repertoires from subjects exposed to, actively infected with, or recovered from COVID-19. A freely available public database, intended as a resource for researchers studying the immune response to SARS-CoV-2, is where the repertoires were released. The samples were drawn from two sources: the first 160 participants of the ongoing ImmuneRACE study, and approximately 1,300 subjects contributed by 6 global collaborators. Nearly every sample came with metadata listing a de-identified subject ID, COVID-19 status, age in years and sex. Where available, HLA class I and class II types were obtained from metadata supplied by the sample provider rather than from assay-based typing.

Trimmed from V: 0 bases; trimmed from J: 2 bases; junction bases lacking a gene match: 7. The germline V gene yields SGHTA for CDR1 and FQGNSA for CDR2. The cysteine opens and the phenylalanine closes a CDR3 of 16 amino acids. CDR3 DNA only is kept here, 48 bases in frame from base 1. The study at large found these results: The quantity of clinical and demographic metadata differed by source and by participant and was supplied without curation.

TCRbeta CDR3 regions were amplified from genomic DNA by means of the immunoSEQ Assay, a bias-controlled multiplex PCR. As for the authors' bioinformatics: The number of nucleated cells in each sample was estimated by amplification of reference gene primers within the assay. To quantify the absolute abundance of each unique TCRbeta CDR3 rearrangement, sequence reads were collapsed and filtered. For each sample, productive Simpson clonality was calculated as the square root of Simpson's diversity index over productive rearrangements. The clones in this table, taken by TCRdb from immuneACCESS, are in-frame only. Not every clone is retained; where verified, under half of the shortfall comes from an unresolved V gene, and the cause of the rest is unknown. For V, J and clone size, that table is used; D and trimming come from the DNA. For this sample there are over 100,000 clones; more than 70% appear just once. Of the sample, approximately 10% is held by the ten largest clones.

As to this clone: The clone's antigen remains unknown. No much larger clone exists at a distance of one base, and base qualities are not known.

The collaborating institutions used their own protocols to collect whole blood in K2EDTA tubes. For TCRbeta analysis, collaborators shipped samples as frozen whole blood, isolated PBMCs, or DNA extracted from either of those sample types. This receptor was identified in a man aged 45-60 years with acute or convalescent COVID-19. The sequencing sample was made of peripheral blood. Rearrangement joined TRBV7-2 to TRBJ2-7; 7 bases in between match TRBD2. The CDR3 region reads CASSLATTSVTYEQYF. At the DNA level, the sequence is TGTGCCAGCAGCTTAGCGACTACTAGCGTGACCTACGAGCAGTACTTC.